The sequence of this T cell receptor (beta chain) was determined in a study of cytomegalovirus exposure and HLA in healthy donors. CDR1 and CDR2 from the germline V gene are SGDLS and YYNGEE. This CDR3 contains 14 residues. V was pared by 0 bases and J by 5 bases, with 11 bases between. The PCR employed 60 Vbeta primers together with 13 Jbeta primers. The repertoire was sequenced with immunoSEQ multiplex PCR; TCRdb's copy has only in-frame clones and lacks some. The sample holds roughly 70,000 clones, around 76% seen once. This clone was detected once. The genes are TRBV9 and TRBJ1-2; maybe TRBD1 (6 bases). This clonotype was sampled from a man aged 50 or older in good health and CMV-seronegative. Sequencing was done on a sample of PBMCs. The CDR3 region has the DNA TGTGCCAGCAGCGTAGGGACAGCGACATATGGCTACACCTTC. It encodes CASSVGTATYGYTF.